Shown below are 16 T cell receptor beta chains from a single sample sequenced in a study of T cell repertoires and HLA-DP antigens. Clones were sequenced by immunoSEQ multiplex PCR, and TCRdb holds only the in-frame ones, with some missing. The sample contains approximately 86,000 clones, more than 75% of which appear only once. Antigen specificity for these receptors is unknown. Sample: CD4+ T cells from PBMCs. The origin of the receptors is a man in his forties or fifties in good health and CMV-seronegative.

The chain is built from TRBV30 and TRBJ2-1, with 13 nucleotides matching TRBD2. This CDR3 contains 15 residues. Per the germline V gene, CDR1 is GTSNPN and CDR2 is SVGIG (reference sequence). V shed 2 bases, J shed 8 bases, and the junction held 6 bases outside the gene matches. CDR3 amino acids: CAWSTGTSGIDEQFF. CDR3 DNA: TGTGCCTGGAGTACCGGGACTAGCGGGATAGATGAGCAGTTCTTC.

The CDR3 DNA is TGTGCCAGCAGAAGGGCCAGTAACTATGGCTACACCTTC. Translated, it gives CASRRASNYGYTF. The chain carries TRBV27 and TRBJ1-2, with D hard to call. Trimming shortened V by 6 bases and J by 1 base, and 9 bases separated the two germline ends. CDR3 length equals 13 residues. CDR1 is MNHEY and CDR2 is SMNVEV in the germline V gene (reference sequence).

V gene TRBV28 combines with J gene TRBJ2-1; 10 bases are a match to TRBD1. The germline gives CDR1 MDHEN, CDR2 SYDVKM. With 5 bases clipped from V and 8 bases from J, the junction kept 12 bases outside the gene matches. There are 16 residues in the CDR3. CDR3 sequence: CASSLAGTGAGYEQFF. CDR3 coding DNA: TGTGCCAGCAGTCTCGCCGGGACAGGGGCCGGCTATGAGCAGTTCTTC.

This chain links TRBV6-1 with TRBJ1-5; tentative D call: TRBD1 (5 bases). The CDR3 is 13 amino acids. The germline V gene encodes CDR1 MNHNS and CDR2 SASEGT. Trimming removed 8 bases from V and 5 bases from J, with 13 bases in between. DNA for the CDR3: TGTGCCAGCCAACCCGCGGGGGATCAGCCCCAGCATTTT. This sequence encodes CASQPAGDQPQHF.

The J gene is TRBJ2-7, the V gene TRBV6-5; 10 bases match TRBD1. The CDR3 has 14 amino acids. J lost 7 bases, V lost 4 bases, and 7 bases had no gene match. The germline CDR1 and CDR2 sequences are MNHEY and SVGAGI. The CDR3 region is CASSLGTGVREQYF. The CDR3 DNA reads as TGTGCCAGCAGTTTAGGGACAGGGGTGCGGGAGCAGTACTTC.

The V and J genes are TRBV29-1 and TRBJ1-1, with TRBD1 matching over 7 bases. The ends lost 7 bases at V and 1 base at J; junction bases unmatched: 6. This CDR3 spans 13 amino acids. From germline, CDR1 is SQVTM and CDR2 ANQGSEA. The CDR3 reads CSAPGQTNTEAFF. Written as DNA, the CDR3 is TGCAGCGCACCGGGACAGACGAACACTGAAGCTTTCTTT.

This clone was counted a few times. As DNA, the CDR3 is TGTGCCAGCAGCCCCCAGGGGAGAGGTGGCTACACCTTC. Its protein product is CASSPQGRGGYTF. The rearrangement links TRBV5-8 to TRBJ1-2; possible D gene TRBD1, 6 bases. Trimming took 4 bases from V and 7 from J, leaving 14 bases between them. Germline V gene sequence: CDR1 SGHTS, CDR2 YDEGEE. The CDR3 totals 13 residues.

V is TRBV18 and J is TRBJ1-1; perhaps TRBD1 as D (5 bases). Germline values: CDR1 KGHSH, CDR2 LQKENI. V was trimmed by 5 bases and J by 0 bases, leaving 13 bases between them. The CDR3 has 15 amino acids. CDR3 DNA sequence: TGTGCCAGCTCATTCTCCGAAGGGGTGAACACTGAAGCTTTCTTT. It translates to CASSFSEGVNTEAFF.

CDR3 nucleotides: TGTGCCAGCAGTTACATTGGCGTATCTAATGAAAAACTGTTTTTT. Translated: CASSYIGVSNEKLFF. This chain links TRBV6-6 with TRBJ1-4; D call uncertain. There are 15 residues in the CDR3. Trimming left V 2 bases short and J 3 bases short, with 10 bases between. The germline CDR1 and CDR2 sequences are MNHNY and SVGAGI (reference sequence).

This clone was seen once. The V call is TRBV5-1, the J call TRBJ2-7; D could derive from TRBD1 or TRBD2 (5 bases each). The CDR3 has 14 residues. Trimming removed 3 bases at V and 6 bases at J, with 16 bases between. Germline-derived CDR1 and CDR2 are SGHRS and YFSETQ. The CDR3 loop reads CASSYWDPTTEQYF. CDR3 DNA sequence: TGCGCCAGCAGCTACTGGGACCCGACCACCGAGCAGTACTTC. The entire variable domain, with the rest obtained from reference TRBV5-1 and TRBJ2-7, is as follows: KAGVTQTPRYLIKTRGQQVTLSCSPISGHRSVSWYQQTPGQGLQFLFEYFSETQRNKGNFPGRFSGRQFSNSRSEMNVSTLELGDSALYLCASSYWDPTTEQYFGPGTRLTVT.

The chain combines TRBV5-1 with TRBJ2-4; TRBD1 aligns across 9 bases. In germline, CDR1 is SGHRS, CDR2 YFSETQ. The CDR3 covers 16 residues. With 3 bases clipped from V and 4 bases from J, the junction kept 8 bases outside the gene matches. The CDR3 protein is CASSSRATGGKNIQYF. The CDR3 nucleotides are TGCGCCAGCAGCTCAAGAGCGACAGGGGGGAAAAACATTCAGTACTTC.

The chain is built from TRBV6-1 and TRBJ2-1; D may be TRBD2 (6 bases). The CDR3 has 14 residues. The germline gives CDR1 MNHNS, CDR2 SASEGT. Trimming took off 4 bases at V and 12 bases at J, with 19 bases between the two ends. The CDR3 sequence is CASSAGTPFGVQFF. CDR3 bases: TGTGCCAGCAGTGCCGGGACTCCGTTTGGGGTGCAGTTCTTC.

This chain joins TRBV7-6 and TRBJ1-3; 9 bases align to TRBD1. CDR1 and CDR2 from the germline V gene are SGHVS and FNYEAQ. This CDR3 contains 15 residues. V lost 5 bases to trimming and J lost 6 bases; unmatched junction nucleotides: 8. CDR3 nucleotides: TGTGCCAGCAGCCCTTCCGGGACAGGGCCAAACACCATATATTTT. Its protein product is CASSPSGTGPNTIYF.

The chain joins TRBV6-6 to TRBJ2-5; TRBD1 agrees at 7 bases. The V segment lost 0 bases and the J segment 4 bases; nucleotides outside the gene matches: 8. This CDR3 is built from 16 residues. The germline V gene encodes CDR1 MNHNY and CDR2 SVGAGI (reference sequence). The CDR3 nucleotides read TGTGCCAGCAGTTACTCCAGAGGGGGCATAACAGAGACCCAGTACTTC. This codes for CASSYSRGGITETQYF.

The J gene is TRBJ2-5, the V gene TRBV7-9, with D hard to call. V was trimmed by 5 bases and J by 0 bases, leaving 19 bases between them. Per germline, CDR1 SEHNR and CDR2 FQNEAQ (reference sequence). The CDR3 is 17 amino acids. The CDR3 reads CASSPIVPIQYQETQYF. CDR3 bases: TGTGCCAGCAGCCCAATAGTCCCCATACAGTACCAAGAGACCCAGTACTTC. Combining the CDR3 with reference TRBV7-9 and TRBJ2-5 gives the whole variable domain DTGVSQNPRHKITKRGQNVTFRCDPISEHNRLYWYRQTLGQGPEFLTYFQNEAQLEKSRLLSDRFSAERPKGSFSTLEIQRTEQGDSAMYLCASSPIVPIQYQETQYFGPGTRLLVL.

The chain employs TRBV5-7 and TRBJ2-7; tentative D call: TRBD1 (5 bases). TRBV5-7 qualifies as an ORF whose function is uncertain. The ends were cut back, 4 bases at V and 3 bases at J, with 14 bases in the middle. The CDR3 contains 14 residues. CDR3 bases: TGTGCCAGCAGCCCCCCCGGCAGGGTCTACGAGCAGTACTTC. It translates to CASSPPGRVYEQYF.